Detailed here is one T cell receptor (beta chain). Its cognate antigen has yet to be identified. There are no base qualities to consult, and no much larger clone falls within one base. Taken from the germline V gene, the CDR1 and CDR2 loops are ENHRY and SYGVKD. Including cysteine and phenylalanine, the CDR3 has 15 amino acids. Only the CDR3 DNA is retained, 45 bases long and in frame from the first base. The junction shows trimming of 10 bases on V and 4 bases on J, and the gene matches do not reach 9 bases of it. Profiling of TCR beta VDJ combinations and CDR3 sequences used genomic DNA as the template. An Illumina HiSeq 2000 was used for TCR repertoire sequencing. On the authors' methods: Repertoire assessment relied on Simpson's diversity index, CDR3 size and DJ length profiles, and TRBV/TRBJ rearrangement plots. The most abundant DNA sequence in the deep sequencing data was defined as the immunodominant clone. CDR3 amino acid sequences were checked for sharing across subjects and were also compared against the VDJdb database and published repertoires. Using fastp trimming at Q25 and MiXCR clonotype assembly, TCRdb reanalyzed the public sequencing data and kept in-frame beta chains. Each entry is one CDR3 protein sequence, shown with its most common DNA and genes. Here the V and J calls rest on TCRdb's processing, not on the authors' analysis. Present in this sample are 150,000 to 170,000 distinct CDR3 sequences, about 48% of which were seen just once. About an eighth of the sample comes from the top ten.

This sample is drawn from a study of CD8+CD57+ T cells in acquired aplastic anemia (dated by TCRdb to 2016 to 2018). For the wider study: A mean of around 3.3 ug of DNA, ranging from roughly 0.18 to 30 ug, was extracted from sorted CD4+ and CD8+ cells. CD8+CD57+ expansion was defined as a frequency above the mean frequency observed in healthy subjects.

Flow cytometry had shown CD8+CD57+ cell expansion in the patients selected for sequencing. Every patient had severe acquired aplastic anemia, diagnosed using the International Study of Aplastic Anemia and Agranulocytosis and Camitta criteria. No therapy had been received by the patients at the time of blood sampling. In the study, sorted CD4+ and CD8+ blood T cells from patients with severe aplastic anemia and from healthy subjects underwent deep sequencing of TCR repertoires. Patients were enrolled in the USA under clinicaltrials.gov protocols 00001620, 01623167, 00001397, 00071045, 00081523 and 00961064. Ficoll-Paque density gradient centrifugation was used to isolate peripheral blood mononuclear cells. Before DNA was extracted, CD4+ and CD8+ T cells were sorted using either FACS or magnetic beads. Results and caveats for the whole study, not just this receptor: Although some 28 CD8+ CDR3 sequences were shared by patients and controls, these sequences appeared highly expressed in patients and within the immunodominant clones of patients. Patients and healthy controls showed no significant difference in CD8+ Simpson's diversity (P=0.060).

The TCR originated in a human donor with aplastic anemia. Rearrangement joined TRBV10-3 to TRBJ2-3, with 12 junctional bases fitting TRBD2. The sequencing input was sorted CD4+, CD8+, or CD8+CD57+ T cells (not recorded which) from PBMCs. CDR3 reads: CATSASGRAADTQYF. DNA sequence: TGTGCCACTTCGGCTAGCGGGAGGGCCGCAGATACGCAGTATTTT.